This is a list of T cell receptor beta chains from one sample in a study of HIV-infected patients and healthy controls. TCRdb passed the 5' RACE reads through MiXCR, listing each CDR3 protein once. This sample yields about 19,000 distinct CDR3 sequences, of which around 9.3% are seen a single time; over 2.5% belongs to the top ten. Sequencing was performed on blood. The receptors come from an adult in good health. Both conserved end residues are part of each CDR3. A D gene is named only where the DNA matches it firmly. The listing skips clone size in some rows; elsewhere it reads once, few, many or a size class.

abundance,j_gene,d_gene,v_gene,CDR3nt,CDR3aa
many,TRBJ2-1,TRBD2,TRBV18,TGTGCCAGCTCAACCCTCGATGGCGGGAGCTCCTACAATGAGCAGTTCTTC,CASSTLDGGSSYNEQFF
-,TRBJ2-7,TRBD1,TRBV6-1,TGTGCCAGCACCGCCCGGGACAGGATCTACGAGCAGTACTTC,CASTARDRIYEQYF
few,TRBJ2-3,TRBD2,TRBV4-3,TGCGCCAGCAGCCAGAGTACTAGCGGCTACACAGATACGCAGTATTTT,CASSQSTSGYTDTQYF
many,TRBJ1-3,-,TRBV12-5,TGTGCTAGTGGTTCCGGTTCTGGAAACACCATATATTTT,CASGSGSGNTIYF
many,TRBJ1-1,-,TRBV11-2,TGTGCCAGCACCCACCGAGGGGGGGTCGCTGAAGCTTTCTTT,CASTHRGGVAEAFF
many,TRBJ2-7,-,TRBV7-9,TGTGCCAGCAGTCGAACGCCGGACGTCTCCTACGAGCAGTACTTC,CASSRTPDVSYEQYF
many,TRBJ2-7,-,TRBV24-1,TGTGCCACCAGTGATTTGGACGGGCGCGGGCAGTACTTC,CATSDLDGRGQYF
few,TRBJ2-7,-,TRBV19,TGTGCCAGTAGTATCGGAGACCGGAGAGCGGGGCAGTACTTC,CASSIGDRRAGQYF
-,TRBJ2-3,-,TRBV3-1,TGTGCCAGCAGCCAAGGGGCAGACACAGATACGCAGTATTTT,CASSQGADTDTQYF
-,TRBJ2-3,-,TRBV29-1,TGCAGCGTGATCGGACAGCACACAGATACGCAGTATTTT,CSVIGQHTDTQYF
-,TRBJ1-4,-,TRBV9,TGTGCCAGCAGCGTAGTCGGGGAGGCAACTAATGAAAAACTGTTTTTT,CASSVVGEATNEKLFF
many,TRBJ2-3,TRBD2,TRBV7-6,TGTGCCAGCAGGTTAGGACCGGCTAGCGGGGTCACAGATACGCAGTATTTT,CASRLGPASGVTDTQYF
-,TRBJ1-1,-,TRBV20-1,TGCAGTGCTAGAGATGAAGAAAACGGGGCTTTCTTT,CSARDEENGAFF
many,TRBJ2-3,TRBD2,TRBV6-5,TGTGCCAGCAGTACGAGGACTAGTAGCACAGATACGCAGTATTTT,CASSTRTSSTDTQYF
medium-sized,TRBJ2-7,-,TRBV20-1,TGCAGTGCTCCAAAGAGGGTATTGCTGGACGAGCAGTACTTC,CSAPKRVLLDEQYF